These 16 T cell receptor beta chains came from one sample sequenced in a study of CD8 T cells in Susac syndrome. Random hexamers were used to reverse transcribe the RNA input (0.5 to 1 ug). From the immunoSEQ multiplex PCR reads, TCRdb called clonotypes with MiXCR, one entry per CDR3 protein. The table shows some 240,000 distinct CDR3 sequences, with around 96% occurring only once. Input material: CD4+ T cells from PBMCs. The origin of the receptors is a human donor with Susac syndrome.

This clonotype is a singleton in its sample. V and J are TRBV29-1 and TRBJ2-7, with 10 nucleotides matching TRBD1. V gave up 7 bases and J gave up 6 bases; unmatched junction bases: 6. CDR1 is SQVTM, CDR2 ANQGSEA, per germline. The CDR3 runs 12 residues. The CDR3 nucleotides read TGCAGCGCCGGACAGGGGGGGACCGAGCAGTACTTC. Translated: CSAGQGGTEQYF.

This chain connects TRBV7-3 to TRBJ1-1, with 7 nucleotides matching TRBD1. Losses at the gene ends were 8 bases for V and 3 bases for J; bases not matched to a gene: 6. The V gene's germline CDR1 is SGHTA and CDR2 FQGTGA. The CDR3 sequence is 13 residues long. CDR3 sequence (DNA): TGTGCCAGCGCCCAGGGGGTCCACACTGAAGCTTTCTTT. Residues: CASAQGVHTEAFF.

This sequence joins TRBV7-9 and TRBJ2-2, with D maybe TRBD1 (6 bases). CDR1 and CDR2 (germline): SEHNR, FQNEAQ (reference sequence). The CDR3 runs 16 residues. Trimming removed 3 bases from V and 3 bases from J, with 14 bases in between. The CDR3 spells CASSFKGGMDTGELFF. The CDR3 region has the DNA TGTGCCAGCAGCTTCAAAGGGGGTATGGACACCGGGGAGCTGTTTTTT.

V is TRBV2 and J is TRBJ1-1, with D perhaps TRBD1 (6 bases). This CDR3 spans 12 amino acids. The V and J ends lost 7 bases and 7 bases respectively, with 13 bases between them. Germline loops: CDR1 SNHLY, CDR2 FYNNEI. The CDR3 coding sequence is TGTGCCAGCAAGACGGGGGCGGGTGAAGCTTTCTTT. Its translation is CASKTGAGEAFF.

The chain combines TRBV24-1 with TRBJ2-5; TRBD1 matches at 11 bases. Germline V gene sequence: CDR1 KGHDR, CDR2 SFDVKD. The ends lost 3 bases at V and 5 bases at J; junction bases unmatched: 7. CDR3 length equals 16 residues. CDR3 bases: TGTGCCACCAGTGATAACGGACAGGGGGCGATGGAGACCCAGTACTTC. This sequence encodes CATSDNGQGAMETQYF.

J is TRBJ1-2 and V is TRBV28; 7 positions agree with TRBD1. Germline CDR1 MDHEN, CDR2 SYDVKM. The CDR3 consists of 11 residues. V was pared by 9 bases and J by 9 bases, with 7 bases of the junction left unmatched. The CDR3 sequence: CASDRQGRYTF. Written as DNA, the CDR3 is TGTGCCAGTGACAGACAGGGCCGCTACACCTTC.

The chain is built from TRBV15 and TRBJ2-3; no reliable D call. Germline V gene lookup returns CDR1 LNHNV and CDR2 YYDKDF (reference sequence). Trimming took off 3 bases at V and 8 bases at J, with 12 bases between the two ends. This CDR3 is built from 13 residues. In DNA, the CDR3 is TGTGCCACCAGCAGCAAGACGGTTGGTACGCAGTATTTT. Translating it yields CATSSKTVGTQYF.

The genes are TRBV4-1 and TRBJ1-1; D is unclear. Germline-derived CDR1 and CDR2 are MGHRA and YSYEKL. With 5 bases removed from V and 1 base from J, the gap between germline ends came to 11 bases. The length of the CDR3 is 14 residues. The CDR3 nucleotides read TGCGCCAGCAGCTTCCAGCGGGGGAACACTGAAGCTTTCTTT. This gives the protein CASSFQRGNTEAFF.

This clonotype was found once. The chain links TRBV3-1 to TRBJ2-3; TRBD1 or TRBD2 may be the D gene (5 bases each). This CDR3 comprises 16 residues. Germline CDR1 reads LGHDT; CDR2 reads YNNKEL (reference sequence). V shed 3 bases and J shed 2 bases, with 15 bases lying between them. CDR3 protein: CASSQRSGTYTDTQYF. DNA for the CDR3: TGTGCCAGCAGCCAGCGCTCCGGGACGTACACAGATACGCAGTATTTT.

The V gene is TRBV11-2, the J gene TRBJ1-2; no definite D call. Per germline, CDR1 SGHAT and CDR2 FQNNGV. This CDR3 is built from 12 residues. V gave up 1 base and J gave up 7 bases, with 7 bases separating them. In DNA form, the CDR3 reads TGTGCCAGCAGCTTAGTTGCGGTTGGCTACACCTTC. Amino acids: CASSLVAVGYTF.

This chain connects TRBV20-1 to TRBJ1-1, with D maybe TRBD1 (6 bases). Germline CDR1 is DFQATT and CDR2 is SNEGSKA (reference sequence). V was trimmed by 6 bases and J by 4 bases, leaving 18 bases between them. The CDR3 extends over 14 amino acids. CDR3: CSAKSGGAGTEAFF. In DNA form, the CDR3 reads TGCAGTGCCAAGTCGGGGGGGGCCGGCACTGAAGCTTTCTTT.

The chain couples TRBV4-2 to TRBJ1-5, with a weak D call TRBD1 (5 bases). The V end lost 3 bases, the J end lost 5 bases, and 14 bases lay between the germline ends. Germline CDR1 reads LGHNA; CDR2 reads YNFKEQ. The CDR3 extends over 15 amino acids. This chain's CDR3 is CASSQDGTEDQPQHF. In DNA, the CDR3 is TGTGCCAGCAGCCAGGACGGGACCGAGGATCAGCCCCAGCATTTT.

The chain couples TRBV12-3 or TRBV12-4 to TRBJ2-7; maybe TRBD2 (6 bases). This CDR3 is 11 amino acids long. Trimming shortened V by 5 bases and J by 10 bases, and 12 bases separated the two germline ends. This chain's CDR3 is CASSTQRAQYF. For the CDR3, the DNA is TGTGCCAGCAGTACCCAGCGGGCTCAGTACTTC.

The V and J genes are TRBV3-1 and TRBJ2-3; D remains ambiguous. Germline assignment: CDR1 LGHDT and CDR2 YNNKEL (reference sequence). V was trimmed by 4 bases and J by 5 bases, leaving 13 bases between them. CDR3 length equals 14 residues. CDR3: CASSPGPTGDTQYF. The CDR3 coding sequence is TGTGCCAGCAGCCCCGGACCAACGGGAGATACGCAGTATTTT.

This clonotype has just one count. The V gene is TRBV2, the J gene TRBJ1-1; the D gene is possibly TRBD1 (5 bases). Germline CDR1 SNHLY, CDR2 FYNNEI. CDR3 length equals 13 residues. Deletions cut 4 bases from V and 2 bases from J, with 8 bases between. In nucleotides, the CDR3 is TGTGCCAGCAGTGGACAGTTTAACACTGAAGCTTTCTTT. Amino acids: CASSGQFNTEAFF.

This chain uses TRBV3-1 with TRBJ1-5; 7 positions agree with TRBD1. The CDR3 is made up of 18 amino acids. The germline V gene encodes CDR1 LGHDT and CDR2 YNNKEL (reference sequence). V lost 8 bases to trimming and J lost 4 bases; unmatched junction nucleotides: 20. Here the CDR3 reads CASGGQRRLAAFNQPQHF. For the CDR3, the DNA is TGTGCCAGCGGGGGACAGCGACGACTTGCCGCCTTTAATCAGCCCCAGCATTTT. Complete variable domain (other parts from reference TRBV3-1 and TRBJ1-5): DTAVSQTPKYLVTQMGNDKSIKCEQNLGHDTMYWYKQDSKKFLKIMFSYNNKELIINETVPNRFSPKSPDKAHLNLHINSLELGDSAVYFCASGGQRRLAAFNQPQHFGDGTRLSIL.